This T cell receptor beta chain was retrieved from a study of blood T cell repertoires in COVID-19. Original analysis: How many nucleated cells were present was estimated from reference gene primer amplification. Here immunoSEQ multiplex PCR was the method, and the copy in TCRdb shows in-frame clones only, minus some. V and J calls and clone size are as listed in that table; D and trimming were resolved from the DNA. The sample shows 330,000 or so clones, about 90% of them seen only once. Participant age was roughly 18 to 89 years, and participants resided in approximately 24 US areas. Membership in each cohort depended on participant-reported clinical history. Germline V CDR1 and CDR2: GTSNPN, SVGIG (reference sequence). The V end lost 1 base, the J end lost 6 bases, and 7 bases lay between the germline ends. The CDR3 loop spans 13 amino acids.

The specimen sequenced was PBMCs or T cells enriched from blood (not recorded which). This rearrangement joins TRBV30 to TRBJ1-6; weak D call: TRBD1 (5 bases). This TCR came from a man between 35 and 55 years old in a cohort exposed to, infected with or recovered from COVID-19 (not recorded which). The CDR3 DNA is TGTGCCTGGAGTGGGAGGGGTAATTCACCCCTCCACTTT. Protein: CAWSGRGNSPLHF. Combining the CDR3 with reference TRBV30 and TRBJ1-6 gives the whole variable domain SQTIHQWPATLVQPVGSPLSLECTVEGTSNPNLYWYRQAAGRGLQLLFYSVGIGQISSEVPQNLSASRPQDRQFILSSKKLLLSDSGFYLCAWSGRGNSPLHFGNGTRLTVT.